Sequencing of this TCR beta chain was carried out in a study of blood T cells in healthy people across ages. About the study: About one barcoded beta molecule per two T cells was the capture yield of template switching. Study observations and caveats: The authors considered diversity estimates from one million T cells to be underestimates.

The use of a sample-barcoded 5' primer and a J-beta primer mix characterized a second PCR of roughly 7 to 12 cycles. TCRdb re-derived calls from the 5' RACE reads in MiXCR, one entry per CDR3 protein. This table has about 730,000 distinct CDR3 sequences, 40% to 45% appearing once. Details on this clonotype: Its antigen is undetermined.

Trimming stripped 3 bases from V and 0 bases from J, with 13 bases between. CDR3 length: 15 residues. Per germline, CDR1 DFQATT and CDR2 SNEGSKA (reference sequence). The rearrangement links TRBV20-1 to TRBJ2-3; possibly TRBD2 for D (6 bases). The receptor comes from an older woman in good health. The material sequenced was blood. The CDR3 region has the DNA TGCAGTGCTAGTGGGGGGAACACTAGCACAGATACGCAGTATTTT. It specifies CSASGGNTSTDTQYF.